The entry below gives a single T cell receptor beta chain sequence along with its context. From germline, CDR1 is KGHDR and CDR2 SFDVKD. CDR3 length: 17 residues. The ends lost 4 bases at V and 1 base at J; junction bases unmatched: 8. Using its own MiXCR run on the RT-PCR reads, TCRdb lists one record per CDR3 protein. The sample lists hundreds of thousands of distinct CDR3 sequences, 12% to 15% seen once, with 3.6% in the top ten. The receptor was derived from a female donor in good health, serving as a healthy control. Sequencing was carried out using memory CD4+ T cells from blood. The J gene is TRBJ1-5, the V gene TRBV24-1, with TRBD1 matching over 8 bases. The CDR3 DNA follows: TGTGCCACCAGTGACCTGACAGGGGTGGGCAGCAATCAGCCCCAGCATTTT. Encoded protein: CATSDLTGVGSNQPQHF.